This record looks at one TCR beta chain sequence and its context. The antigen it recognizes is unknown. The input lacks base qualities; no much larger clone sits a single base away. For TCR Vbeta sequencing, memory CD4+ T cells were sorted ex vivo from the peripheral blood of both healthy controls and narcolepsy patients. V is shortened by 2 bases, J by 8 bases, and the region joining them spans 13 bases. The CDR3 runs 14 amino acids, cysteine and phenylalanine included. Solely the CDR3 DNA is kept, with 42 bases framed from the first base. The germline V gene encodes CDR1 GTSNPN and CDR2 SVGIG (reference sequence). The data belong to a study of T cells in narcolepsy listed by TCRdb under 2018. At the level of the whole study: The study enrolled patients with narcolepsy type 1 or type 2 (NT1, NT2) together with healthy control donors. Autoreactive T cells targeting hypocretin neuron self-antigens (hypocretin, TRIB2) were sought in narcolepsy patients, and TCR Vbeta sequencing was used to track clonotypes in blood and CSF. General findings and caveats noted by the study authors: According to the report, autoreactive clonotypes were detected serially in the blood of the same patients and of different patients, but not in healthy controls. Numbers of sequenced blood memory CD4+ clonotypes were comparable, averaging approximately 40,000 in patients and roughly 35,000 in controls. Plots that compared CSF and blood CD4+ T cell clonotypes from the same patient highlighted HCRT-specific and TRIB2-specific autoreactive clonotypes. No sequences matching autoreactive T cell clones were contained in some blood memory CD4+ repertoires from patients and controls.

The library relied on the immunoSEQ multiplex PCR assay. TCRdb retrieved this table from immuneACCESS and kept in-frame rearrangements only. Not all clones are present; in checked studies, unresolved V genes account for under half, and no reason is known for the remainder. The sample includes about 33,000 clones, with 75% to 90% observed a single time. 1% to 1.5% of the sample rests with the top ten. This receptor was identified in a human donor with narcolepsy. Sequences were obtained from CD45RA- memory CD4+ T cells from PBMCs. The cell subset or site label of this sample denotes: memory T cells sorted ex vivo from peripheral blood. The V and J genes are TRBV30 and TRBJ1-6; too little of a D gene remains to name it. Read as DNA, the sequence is TGTGCCTGGAGTTCTCGTCGGGAGCATTCACCCCTCCACTTT. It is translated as CAWSSRREHSPLHF. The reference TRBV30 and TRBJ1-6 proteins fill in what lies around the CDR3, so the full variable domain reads SQTIHQWPATLVQPVGSPLSLECTVEGTSNPNLYWYRQAAGRGLQLLFYSVGIGQISSEVPQNLSASRPQDRQFILSSKKLLLSDSGFYLCAWSSRREHSPLHFGNGTRLTVT.